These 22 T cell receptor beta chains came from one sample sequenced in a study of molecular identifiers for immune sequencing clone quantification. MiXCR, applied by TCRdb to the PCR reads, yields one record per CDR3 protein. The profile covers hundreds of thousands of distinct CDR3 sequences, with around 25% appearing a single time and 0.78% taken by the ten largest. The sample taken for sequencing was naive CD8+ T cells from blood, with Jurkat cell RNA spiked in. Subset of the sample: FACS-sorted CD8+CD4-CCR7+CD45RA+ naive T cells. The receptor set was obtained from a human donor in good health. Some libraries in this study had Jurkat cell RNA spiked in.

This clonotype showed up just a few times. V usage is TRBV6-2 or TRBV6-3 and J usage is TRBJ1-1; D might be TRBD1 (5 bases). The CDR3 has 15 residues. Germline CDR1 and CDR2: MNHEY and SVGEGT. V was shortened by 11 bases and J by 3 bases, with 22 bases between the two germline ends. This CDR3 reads CALIRDPLRDTEAFF. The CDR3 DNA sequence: TGTGCCTTAATCCGGGACCCCTTAAGGGACACTGAAGCTTTCTTT.

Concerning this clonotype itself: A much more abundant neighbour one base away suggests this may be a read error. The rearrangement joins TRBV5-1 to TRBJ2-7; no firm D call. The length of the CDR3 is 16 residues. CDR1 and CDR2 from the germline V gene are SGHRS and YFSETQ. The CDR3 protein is CASSLAGPGRPLEQCF. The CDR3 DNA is TGCGCCAGCAGCTTGGCCGGTCCGGGCAGGCCTTTGGAGCAGTGCTTC.

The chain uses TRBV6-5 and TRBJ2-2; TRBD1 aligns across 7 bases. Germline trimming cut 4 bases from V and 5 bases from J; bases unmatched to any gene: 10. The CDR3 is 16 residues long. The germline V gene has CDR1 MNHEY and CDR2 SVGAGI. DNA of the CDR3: TGTGCCAGCAGTTTGGAAACAGGGGTGGGAACCGGGGAGCTGTTTTTT. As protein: CASSLETGVGTGELFF.

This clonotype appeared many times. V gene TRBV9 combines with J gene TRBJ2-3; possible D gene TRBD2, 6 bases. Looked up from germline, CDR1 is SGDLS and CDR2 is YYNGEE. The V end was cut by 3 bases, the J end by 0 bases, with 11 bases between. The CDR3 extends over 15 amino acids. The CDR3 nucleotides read TGTGCCAGCAGCGCCGCCGGGACTAGCACAGATACGCAGTATTTT. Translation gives CASSAAGTSTDTQYF.

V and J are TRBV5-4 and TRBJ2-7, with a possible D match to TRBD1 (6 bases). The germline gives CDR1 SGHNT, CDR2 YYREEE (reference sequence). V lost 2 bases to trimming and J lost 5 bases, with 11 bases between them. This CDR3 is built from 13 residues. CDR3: CASSLQGIHEQYF. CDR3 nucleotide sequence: TGTGCCAGCAGCTTACAGGGAATCCACGAGCAGTACTTC.

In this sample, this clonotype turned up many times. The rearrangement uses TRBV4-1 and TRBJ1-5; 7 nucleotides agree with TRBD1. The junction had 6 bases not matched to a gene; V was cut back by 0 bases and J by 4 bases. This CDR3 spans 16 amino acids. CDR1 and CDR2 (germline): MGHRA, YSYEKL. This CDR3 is CASSQESPTGNQPQHF. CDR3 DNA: TGCGCCAGCAGCCAAGAAAGTCCGACAGGGAATCAGCCCCAGCATTTT.

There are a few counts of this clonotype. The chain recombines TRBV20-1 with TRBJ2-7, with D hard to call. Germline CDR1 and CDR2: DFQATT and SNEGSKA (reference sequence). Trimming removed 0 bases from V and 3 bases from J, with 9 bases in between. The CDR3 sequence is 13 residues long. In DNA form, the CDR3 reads TGCAGTGCTAGAGAAGAGGATTACTACGAGCAGTACTTC. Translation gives CSAREEDYYEQYF.

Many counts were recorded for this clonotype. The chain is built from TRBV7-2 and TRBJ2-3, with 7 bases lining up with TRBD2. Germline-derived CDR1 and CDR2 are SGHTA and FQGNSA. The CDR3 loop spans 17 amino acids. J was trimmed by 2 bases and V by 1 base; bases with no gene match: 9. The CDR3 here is CASSLGASGWYTDTQYF. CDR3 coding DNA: TGTGCCAGCAGCTTAGGTGCTAGCGGATGGTACACAGATACGCAGTATTTT.

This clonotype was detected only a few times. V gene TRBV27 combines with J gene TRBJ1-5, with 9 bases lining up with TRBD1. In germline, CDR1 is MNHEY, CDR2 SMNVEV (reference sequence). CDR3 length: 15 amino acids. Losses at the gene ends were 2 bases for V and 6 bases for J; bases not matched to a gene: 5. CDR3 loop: CASSLGTGIGQPQHF. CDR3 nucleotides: TGTGCCAGCAGTTTAGGGACAGGGATTGGTCAGCCCCAGCATTTT.

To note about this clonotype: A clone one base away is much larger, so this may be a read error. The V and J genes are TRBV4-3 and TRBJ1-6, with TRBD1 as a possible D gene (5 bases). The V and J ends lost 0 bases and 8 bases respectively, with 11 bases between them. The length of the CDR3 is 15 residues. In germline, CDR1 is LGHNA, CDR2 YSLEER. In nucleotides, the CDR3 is TGCGCCAGCAGCCAAGACCAGGACACACATTCACCCCTCCACTTT. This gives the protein CASSQDQDTHSPLHF.

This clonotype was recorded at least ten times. The chain's CDR3 is CASSKGGGVAETQYF. DNA of the CDR3: TGTGCCAGCAGTAAGGGAGGAGGGGTGGCAGAGACCCAGTACTTC. V usage is TRBV12-3 or TRBV12-4 and J usage is TRBJ2-5; D is possibly TRBD2 (6 bases). V was pared by 5 bases and J by 4 bases, with 17 bases between. The CDR3 sequence is 15 residues long.

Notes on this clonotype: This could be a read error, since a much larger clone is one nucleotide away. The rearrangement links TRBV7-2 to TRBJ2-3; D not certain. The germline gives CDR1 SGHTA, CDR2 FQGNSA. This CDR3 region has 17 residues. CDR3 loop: CAGSLDQKPGLTDTQYF. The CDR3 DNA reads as TGTGCCGGCAGCTTAGATCAAAAACCCGGGCTCACAGATACGCAGTATTTT. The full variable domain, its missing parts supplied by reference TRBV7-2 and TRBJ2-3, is GAGVSQSPSNKVTEKGKDVELRCDPISGHTALYWYRQSLGQGLEFLIYFQGNSAPDKSGLPSDRFSAERTGGSVSTLTIQRTQQEDSAVYLCAGSLDQKPGLTDTQYFGPGTRLTVL.

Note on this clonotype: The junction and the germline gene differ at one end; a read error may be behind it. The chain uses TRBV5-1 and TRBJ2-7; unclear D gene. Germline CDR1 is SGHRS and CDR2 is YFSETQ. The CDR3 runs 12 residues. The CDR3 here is CASSFGLHEQNF. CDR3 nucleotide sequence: TGCGCCAGCAGCTTTGGGTTGCACGAGCAGAACTTC.

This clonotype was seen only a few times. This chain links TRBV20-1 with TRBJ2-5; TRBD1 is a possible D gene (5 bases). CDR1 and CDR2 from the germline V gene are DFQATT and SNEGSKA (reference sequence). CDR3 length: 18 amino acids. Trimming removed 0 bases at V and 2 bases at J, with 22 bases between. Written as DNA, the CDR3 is TGCAGTGCTAGAGATCTCGGCAGGGTGGGGATATATCAAGAGACCCAGTACTTC. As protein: CSARDLGRVGIYQETQYF.

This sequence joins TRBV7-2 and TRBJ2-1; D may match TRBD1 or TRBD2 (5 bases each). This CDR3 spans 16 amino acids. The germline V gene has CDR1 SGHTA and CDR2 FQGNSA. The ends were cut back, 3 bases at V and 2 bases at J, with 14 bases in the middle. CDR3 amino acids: CASSFGTPRPYNEQFF. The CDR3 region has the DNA TGTGCCAGCAGCTTCGGGACGCCCCGACCCTACAATGAGCAGTTCTTC.

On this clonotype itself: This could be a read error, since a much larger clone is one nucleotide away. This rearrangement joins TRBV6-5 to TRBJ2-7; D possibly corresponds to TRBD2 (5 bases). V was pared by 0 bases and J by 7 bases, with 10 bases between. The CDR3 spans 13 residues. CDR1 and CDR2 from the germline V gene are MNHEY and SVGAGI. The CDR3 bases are TGTGCCAGCAGTTACTCGGCGACGGGAGAGCAGTACTTC. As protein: CASSYSATGEQYF.

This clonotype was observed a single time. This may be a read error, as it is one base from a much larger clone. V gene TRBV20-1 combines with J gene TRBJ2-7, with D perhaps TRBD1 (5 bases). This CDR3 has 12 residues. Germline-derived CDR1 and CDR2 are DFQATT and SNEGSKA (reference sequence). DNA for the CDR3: TGCAGTGCTACGGACATAACCTACGGGCAGTACTTC. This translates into CSATDITYGQYF.

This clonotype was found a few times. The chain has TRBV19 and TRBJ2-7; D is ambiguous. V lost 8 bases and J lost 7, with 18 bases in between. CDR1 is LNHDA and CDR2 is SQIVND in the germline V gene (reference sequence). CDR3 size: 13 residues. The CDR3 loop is CASGGGASWEQYF. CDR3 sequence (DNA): TGTGCCAGTGGTGGCGGAGCGTCATGGGAGCAGTACTTC.

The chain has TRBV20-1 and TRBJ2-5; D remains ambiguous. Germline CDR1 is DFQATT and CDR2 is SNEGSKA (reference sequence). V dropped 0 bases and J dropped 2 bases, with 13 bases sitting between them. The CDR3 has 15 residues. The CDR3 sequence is CSARDLPAEQETQYF. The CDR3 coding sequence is TGCAGTGCTAGAGATCTTCCGGCGGAACAAGAGACCCAGTACTTC.

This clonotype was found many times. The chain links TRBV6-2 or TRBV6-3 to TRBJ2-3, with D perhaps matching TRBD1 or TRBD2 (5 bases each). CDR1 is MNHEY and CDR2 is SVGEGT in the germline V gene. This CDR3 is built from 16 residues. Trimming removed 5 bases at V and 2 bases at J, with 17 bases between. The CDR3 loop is CASSPGAGPYTDTQYF. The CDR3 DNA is TGTGCCAGCAGTCCCGGGGCAGGGCCTTACACAGATACGCAGTATTTT.

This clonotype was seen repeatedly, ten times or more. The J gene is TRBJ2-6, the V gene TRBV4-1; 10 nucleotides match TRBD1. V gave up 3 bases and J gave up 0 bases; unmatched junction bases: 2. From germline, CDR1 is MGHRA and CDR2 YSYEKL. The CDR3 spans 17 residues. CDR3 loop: CASSQWTGGSGANVLTF. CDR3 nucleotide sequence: TGCGCCAGCAGCCAGTGGACAGGGGGCTCTGGGGCCAACGTCCTGACTTTC.

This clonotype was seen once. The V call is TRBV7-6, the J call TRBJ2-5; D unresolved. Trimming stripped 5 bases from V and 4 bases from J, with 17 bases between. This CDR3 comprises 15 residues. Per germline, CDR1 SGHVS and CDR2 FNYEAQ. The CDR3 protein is CASSPPPTPPETQYF. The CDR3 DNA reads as TGTGCCAGCAGCCCCCCCCCCACCCCCCCAGAGACCCAGTACTTC. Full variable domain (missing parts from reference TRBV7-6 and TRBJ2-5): GAGVSQSPRYKVTKRGQDVALRCDPISGHVSLYWYRQALGQGPEFLTYFNYEAQQDKSGLPNDRFSAERPEGSISTLTIQRTEQRDSAMYRCASSPPPTPPETQYFGPGTRLLVL.